This TCR beta chain is drawn from a study of cytomegalovirus exposure and HLA in healthy donors. With 60 Vbeta and 13 Jbeta primers, the PCR was carried out. Profiling relied on immunoSEQ multiplex PCR, and the TCRdb table lists in-frame clones only, not all of them. The repertoire has around 160,000 clones, about 72% of them found once; the top ten carry more than 1.4%. The length of the CDR3 is 14 residues. Trimming took 2 bases from V and 4 from J; bases not matched to a gene: 3. Germline V lookup: CDR1 ENHRY, CDR2 SYGVKD. This chain uses TRBV10-3 with TRBJ2-5, with TRBD2 matching 8 bases. Input material: PBMCs. This TCR was recovered from a male donor in good health and CMV-seronegative. The CDR3 region has the DNA TGTGCCATCAGTGAGGGGGCGGGAGGAGAGACCCAGTACTTC. Amino acid sequence: CAISEGAGGETQYF.